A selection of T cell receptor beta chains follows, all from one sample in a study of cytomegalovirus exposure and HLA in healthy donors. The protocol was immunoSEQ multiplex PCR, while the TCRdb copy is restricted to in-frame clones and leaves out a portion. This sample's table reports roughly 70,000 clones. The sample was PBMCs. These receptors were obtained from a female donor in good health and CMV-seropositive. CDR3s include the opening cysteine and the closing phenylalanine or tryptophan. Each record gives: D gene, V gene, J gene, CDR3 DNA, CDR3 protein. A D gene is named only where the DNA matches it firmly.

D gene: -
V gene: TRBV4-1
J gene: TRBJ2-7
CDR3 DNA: TGCGCCAGCAGCCCCTCCTCCACTCGTACGTCCTACGAGCAGTACTTC
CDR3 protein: CASSPSSTRTSYEQYF

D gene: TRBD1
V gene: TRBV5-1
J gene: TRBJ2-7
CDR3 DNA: TGCGCCAGCAGGCCGACCGGGACAGTCTCCTACGAGCAGTACTTC
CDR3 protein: CASRPTGTVSYEQYF

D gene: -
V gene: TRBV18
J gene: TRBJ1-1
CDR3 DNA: TGTGCCAGCTCACCCGGGACTGAAGCTTTCTTT
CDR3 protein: CASSPGTEAFF

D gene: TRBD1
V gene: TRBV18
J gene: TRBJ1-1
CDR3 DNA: TGTGCCAGCTCACCTTGGACAGGGGGCACTGAAGCTTTCTTT
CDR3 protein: CASSPWTGGTEAFF

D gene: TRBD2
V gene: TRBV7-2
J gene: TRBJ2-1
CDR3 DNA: TGTGCCAGCAGCTTGGGTAGCGGGCAGTTCAATGAGCAGTTCTTC
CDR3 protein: CASSLGSGQFNEQFF

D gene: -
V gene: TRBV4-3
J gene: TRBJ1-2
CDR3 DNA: TGCGCCAGCAGCCACGTCCGGCGGCAGGGGTATCGGGGCTACACCTTC
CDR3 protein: CASSHVRRQGYRGYTF

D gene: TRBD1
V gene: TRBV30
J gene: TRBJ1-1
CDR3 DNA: TGTGCCTGGAGTGCAAACGGACAGGGGTGGTTTGGGAACACTGAAGCTTTCTTT
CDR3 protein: CAWSANGQGWFGNTEAFF

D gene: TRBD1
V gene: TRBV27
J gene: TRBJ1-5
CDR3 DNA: TGTGCCAGCAGCCCCGGGACAGGGGGACAGCCCCAGCATTTT
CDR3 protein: CASSPGTGGQPQHF

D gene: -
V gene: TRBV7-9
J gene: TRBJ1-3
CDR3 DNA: TGTGCCAGCAGCTTAGATTCCGGGGCTGGAAACACCATATATTTT
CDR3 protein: CASSLDSGAGNTIYF

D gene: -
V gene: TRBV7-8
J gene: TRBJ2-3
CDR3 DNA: TGTGACCCAAGTTTCAGCGAGACAGAGCCTGAGGACACAGATACGCAGTATTTT
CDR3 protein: CDPSFSETEPEDTDTQYF

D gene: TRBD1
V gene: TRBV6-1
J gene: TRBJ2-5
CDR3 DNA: TGTGCCAGCAGTGAAAACAGGGGTCGAGAGACCCAGTACTTC
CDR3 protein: CASSENRGRETQYF

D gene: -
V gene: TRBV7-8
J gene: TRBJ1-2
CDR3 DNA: TGTGCCAGCAGCTCGACAGTTAACTATGGCTACACCTTC
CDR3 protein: CASSSTVNYGYTF

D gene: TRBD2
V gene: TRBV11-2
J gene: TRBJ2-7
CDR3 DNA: TGTGCCAGCAGCTTAGCCCGGACTAGTCGTTACGAGCAGTACTTC
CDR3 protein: CASSLARTSRYEQYF

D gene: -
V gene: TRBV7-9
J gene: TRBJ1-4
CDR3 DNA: TGTGCCAGCAGCTTAGCACTCCCTAATGAAAAACTGTTTTTT
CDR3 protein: CASSLALPNEKLFF

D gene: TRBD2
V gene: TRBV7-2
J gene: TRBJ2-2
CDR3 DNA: TGTGCCAGCAGCCAGGGACTAGCGTCCGGGGAGCTGTTTTTT
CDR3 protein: CASSQGLASGELFF

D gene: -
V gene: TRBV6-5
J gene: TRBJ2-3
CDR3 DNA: TGTGCCAGCAGTTACGCACAGACCACAGATACGCAGTATTTT
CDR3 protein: CASSYAQTTDTQYF

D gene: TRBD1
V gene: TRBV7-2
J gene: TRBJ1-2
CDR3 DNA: TGTGCCAGCAGCTCAGGACAGGGGTATGGCTACACCTTC
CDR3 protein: CASSSGQGYGYTF

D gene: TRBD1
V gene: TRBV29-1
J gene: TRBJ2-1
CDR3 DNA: TGCAGCGTCTACAGGGGGAGTTACAATGAGCAGTTCTTC
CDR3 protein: CSVYRGSYNEQFF

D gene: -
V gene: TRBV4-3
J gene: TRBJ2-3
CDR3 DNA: TGCGCCAGCAGCCAAGGGGAGAGTAGTACAGATAAGCAGTATTTT
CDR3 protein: CASSQGESSTDKQYF

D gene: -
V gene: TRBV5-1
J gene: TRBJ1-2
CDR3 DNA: TGCGCCAGCAGCCCAGGACAACCTGACTATGGCTACACCTTC
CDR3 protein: CASSPGQPDYGYTF

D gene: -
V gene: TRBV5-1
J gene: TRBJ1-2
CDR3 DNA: TGCGCCAGCAGCTTGGGGGAGCGTAACTATGGCTACACCTTC
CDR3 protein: CASSLGERNYGYTF

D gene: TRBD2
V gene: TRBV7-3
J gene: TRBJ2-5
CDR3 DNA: TGTGCCAGCAGTCCTAGCGGGAGTGTAGAGACCCAGTACTTC
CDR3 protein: CASSPSGSVETQYF

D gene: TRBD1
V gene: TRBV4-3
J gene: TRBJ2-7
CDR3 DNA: TGCGCCAGCAGCCGAGGACAGGGGTCGTACGAGCAGTACTTC
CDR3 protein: CASSRGQGSYEQYF

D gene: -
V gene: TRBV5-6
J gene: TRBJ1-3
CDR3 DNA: TGTGCCAGCAGCTTGGCCGCCAGGGCGTACACCATATATTTT
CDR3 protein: CASSLAARAYTIYF

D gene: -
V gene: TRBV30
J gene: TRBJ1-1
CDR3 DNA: TGTGCCTGGAGTGCAGTGAACACTGAAGCTTTCTTT
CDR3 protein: CAWSAVNTEAFF

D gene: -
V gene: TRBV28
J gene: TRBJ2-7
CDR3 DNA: TGTGCCAGCAGTTTGGGAGCCTACGAGCAGTACTTC
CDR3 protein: CASSLGAYEQYF

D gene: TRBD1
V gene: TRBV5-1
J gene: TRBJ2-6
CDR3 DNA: TGCGCCAGCAGCTTGGGACAGGGGAGCGCTGGGGCCAACGTCCTGACTTTC
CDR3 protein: CASSLGQGSAGANVLTF

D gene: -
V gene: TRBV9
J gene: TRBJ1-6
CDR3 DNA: TGTGCCAGCAGCGAGGGGAGGACTAATTCACCCCTCCACTTT
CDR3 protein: CASSEGRTNSPLHF

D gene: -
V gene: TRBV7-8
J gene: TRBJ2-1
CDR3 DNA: TGTGCCAGCAGCTTAACAGGGGAGCAGTTCTTC
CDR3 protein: CASSLTGEQFF

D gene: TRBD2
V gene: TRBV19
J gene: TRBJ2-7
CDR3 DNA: TGTGCCAGTAGTATGGGGCGGGAGGCCTACGAGCAGTACTTC
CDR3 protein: CASSMGREAYEQYF

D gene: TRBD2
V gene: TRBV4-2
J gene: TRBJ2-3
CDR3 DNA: TGTGCCAGCAGCCAAGGGACTAGCGGGAGGATGACAGATACGCAGTATTTT
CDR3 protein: CASSQGTSGRMTDTQYF

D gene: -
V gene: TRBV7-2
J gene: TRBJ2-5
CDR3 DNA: TGTGCCAGCAGCTTAGGACAGCAAGAGACCCAGTACTTC
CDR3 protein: CASSLGQQETQYF

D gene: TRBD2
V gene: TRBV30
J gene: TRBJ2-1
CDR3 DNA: TGTGCCTGGGGAAAGGGGTGGGGGGGGAGTAACGATGAGCAGTTCTTC
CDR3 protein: CAWGKGWGGSNDEQFF

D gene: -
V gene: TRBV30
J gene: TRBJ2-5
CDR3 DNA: TGTGCCTGGAGCGCAACAGGGAGTGGGACCCAGTACTTC
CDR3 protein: CAWSATGSGTQYF

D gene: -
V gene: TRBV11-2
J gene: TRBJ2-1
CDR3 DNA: TGTGCCAGCAGCGTAACAGTTCTTTCCTACAATGAGCAGTTCTTC
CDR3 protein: CASSVTVLSYNEQFF

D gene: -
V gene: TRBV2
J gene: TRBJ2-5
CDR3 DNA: TGTGCCAGCAGCCCAGGGAGGTTGGAGACCCAGTACTTC
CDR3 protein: CASSPGRLETQYF

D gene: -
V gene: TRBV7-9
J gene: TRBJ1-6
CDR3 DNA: TGTGCCAGCAGCTTGTCTTTCTGGGGCCCGAATTCACCCCTCCACTTT
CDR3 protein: CASSLSFWGPNSPLHF

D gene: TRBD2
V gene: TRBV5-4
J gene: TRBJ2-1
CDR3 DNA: TGTGCCAGCAGCCCCGGGGGGGCCCTGAATGAGCAGTTCTTC
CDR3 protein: CASSPGGALNEQFF

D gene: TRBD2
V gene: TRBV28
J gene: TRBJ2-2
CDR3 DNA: TGTGCCAGCTGGGGGACTAGCGGGAGCGGGTCGGTCGGGGAGCTGTTTTTT
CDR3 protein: CASWGTSGSGSVGELFF

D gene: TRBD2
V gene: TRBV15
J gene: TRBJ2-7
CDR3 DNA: TGTGCCACCAGCACGGGGGGCTACGAGCAGTACTTC
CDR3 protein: CATSTGGYEQYF

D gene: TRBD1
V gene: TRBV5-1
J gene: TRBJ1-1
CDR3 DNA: TGCGCCAGCAGCTTGGGGGACAGGGGAGTCACTGAAGCTTTCTTT
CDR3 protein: CASSLGDRGVTEAFF

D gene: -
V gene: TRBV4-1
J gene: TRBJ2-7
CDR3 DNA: TGCGCCAGCAGCCTTGACCTTAGCGGTCTAACCTACGAGCAGTACTTC
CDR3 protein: CASSLDLSGLTYEQYF

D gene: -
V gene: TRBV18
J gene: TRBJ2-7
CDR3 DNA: TGTGCCAGCTCAATCACCGGTCTTCTCTACGAGCAGTACTTC
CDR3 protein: CASSITGLLYEQYF

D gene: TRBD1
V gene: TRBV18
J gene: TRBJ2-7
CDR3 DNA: TGTGCCAGCTCACCACGGGGACAGGGGACCTACGAGCAGTACTTC
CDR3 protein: CASSPRGQGTYEQYF